The entry below describes one T cell receptor (beta chain). J gave up 5 bases and V 4 bases, and 6 bases lay outside the gene matches. This CDR3 has 16 residues. Germline V gives CDR1 MGHDK, CDR2 SYGVNS. The data derive from a study of T cell changes during pregnancy in multiple sclerosis. The method was immunoSEQ multiplex PCR; TCRdb's version includes in-frame clones alone and lacks a portion of them. The sample includes roughly 51,000 clones, approximately 94% of them seen just once. This chain links TRBV25-1 with TRBJ2-5; 14 bases match TRBD2. The sample was CD8+ T cells from peripheral blood mononuclear cells, taken before pregnancy. This TCR came from a female donor with multiple sclerosis, enrolled in a pregnancy study. The CDR3 loop is CASSVGTSGSDETQYF. The CDR3 nucleotides are TGTGCCAGCAGTGTTGGGACTAGCGGGAGTGATGAGACCCAGTACTTC.